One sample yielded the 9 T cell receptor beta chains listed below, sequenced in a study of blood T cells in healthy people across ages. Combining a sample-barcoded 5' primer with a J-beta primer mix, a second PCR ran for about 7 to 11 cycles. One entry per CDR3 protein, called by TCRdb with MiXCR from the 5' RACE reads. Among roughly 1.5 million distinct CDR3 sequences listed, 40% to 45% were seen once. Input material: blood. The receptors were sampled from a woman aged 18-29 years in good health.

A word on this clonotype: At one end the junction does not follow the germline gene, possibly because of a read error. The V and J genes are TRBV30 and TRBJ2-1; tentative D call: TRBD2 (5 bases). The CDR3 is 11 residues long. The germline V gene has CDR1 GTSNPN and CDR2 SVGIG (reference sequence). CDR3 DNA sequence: TGTGCCGGGAGCCTCAACAGCAAGCAGTTCTTC. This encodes CAGSLNSKQFF.

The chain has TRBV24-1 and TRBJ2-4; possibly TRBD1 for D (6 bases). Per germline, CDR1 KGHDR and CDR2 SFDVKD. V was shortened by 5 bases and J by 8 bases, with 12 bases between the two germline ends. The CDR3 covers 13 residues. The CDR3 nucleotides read TGTGCCACCAGTGCAGGGGTGCGGGACATTCAGTACTTC. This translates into CATSAGVRDIQYF.

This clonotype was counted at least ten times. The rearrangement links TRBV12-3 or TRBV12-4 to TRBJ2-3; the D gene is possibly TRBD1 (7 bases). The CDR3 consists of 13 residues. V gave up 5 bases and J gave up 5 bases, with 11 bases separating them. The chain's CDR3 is CASSRGTEDTQYF. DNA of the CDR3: TGTGCCAGCAGTCGGGGGACAGAAGATACGCAGTATTTT.

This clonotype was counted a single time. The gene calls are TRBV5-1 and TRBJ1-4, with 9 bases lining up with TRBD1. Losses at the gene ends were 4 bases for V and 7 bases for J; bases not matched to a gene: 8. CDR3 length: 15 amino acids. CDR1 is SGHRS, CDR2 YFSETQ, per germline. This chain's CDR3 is CASSPGGTGREKLFF. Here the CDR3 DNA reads TGCGCCAGCAGCCCCGGAGGGACAGGGCGTGAAAAACTGTTTTTT.

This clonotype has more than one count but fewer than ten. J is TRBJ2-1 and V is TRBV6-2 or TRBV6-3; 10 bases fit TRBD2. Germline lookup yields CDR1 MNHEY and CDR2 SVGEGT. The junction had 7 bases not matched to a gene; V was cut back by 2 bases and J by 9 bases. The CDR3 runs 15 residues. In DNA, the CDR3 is TGTGCCAGCAGTTACCGGGGACTAGCGAGTGTTGAGCAGTTCTTC. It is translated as CASSYRGLASVEQFF.

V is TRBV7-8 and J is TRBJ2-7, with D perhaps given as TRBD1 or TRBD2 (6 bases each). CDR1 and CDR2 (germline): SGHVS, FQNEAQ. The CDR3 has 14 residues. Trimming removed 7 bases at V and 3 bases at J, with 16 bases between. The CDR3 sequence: CASTIGGTIYEQYF. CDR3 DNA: TGTGCCAGCACCATAGGGGGGACAATCTACGAGCAGTACTTC.

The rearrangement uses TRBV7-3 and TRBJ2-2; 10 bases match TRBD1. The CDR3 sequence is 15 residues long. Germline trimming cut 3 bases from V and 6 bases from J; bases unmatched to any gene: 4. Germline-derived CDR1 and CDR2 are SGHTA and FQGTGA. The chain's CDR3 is CASSFMTGGAGELFF. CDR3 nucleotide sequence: TGTGCCAGCAGCTTCATGACAGGGGGCGCCGGGGAGCTGTTTTTT.

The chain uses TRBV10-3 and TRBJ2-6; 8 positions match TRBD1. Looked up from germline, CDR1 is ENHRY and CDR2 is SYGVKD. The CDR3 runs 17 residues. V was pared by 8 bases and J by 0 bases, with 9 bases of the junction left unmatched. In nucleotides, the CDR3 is TGTGCCATCGGACCGGGACAGGCCTACTCTGGGGCCAACGTCCTGACTTTC. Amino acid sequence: CAIGPGQAYSGANVLTF.

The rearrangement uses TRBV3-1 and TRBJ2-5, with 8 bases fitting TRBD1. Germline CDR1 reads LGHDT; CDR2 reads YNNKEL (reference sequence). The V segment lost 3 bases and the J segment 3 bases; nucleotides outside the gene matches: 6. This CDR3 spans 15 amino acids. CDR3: CASSHPDRVEETQYF. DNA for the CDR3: TGTGCCAGCAGCCACCCGGACAGGGTAGAAGAGACCCAGTACTTC.